This T cell receptor beta chain was recovered during a study of shared clonotypes between healthy human individuals. Study as a whole: Those who served as donors were a couple of women and a few men between the ages of 18 and 49. Whole-study findings and limits: Estimated clonotype richness was generally higher in naive than memory subsets. The four-donor shared clonotypes exceeded non-shared clonotypes in generation probability, with non-shared ones scoring lower.

Concerning this clone itself: As yet, its antigen is unknown.

The CDR3 length is 14 residues. V gave up 3 bases and J gave up 2 bases; unmatched junction bases: 2. Germline lookup yields CDR1 MGHRA and CDR2 YSYEKL. Naive CD8 cells lacked CD45RO, underwent positive selection for CCR7 and left out terminally differentiated effector memory CD45RA+ cells. Replicate PCRs from sorted subsets contained roughly 200 ng DNA, which is 30,000 to 35,000 T cell genomes. Assay: immunoSEQ multiplex PCR; the TCRdb copy retains only in-frame clones and omits some. The sample lists about 2.1 million clones; 80% to 95% were seen once. This rearrangement joins TRBV4-1 to TRBJ1-2; 8 bases match TRBD1. The sequenced sample was naive CD8+ T cells from PBMCs. The sequence derives from a man younger than 35 in good health. Some clones in this sample may be carry-over from other donors' samples. The CDR3 sequence: CASSHRGLNYGYTF. The CDR3 nucleotides read TGCGCCAGCAGCCACAGGGGGCTCAACTATGGCTACACCTTC.